These T cell receptor beta chains were read from a single sample in a study of blood T cell repertoires in COVID-19. Repertoires were generated with immunoSEQ multiplex PCR, while TCRdb's copy carries only in-frame clones and drops some. The sample holds tens of thousands of clones; 75% to 90% are singletons and the top ten take more than 9.5%. The specimen sequenced was peripheral blood. Receptors were obtained from a human donor in a cohort sampled during active COVID-19. CDR3s include the opening cysteine and the closing phenylalanine or tryptophan. D genes are given only for firm matches. Clone sizes are given selectively: once, few, many, or a class where the clone is expanded.

CAAGRTQSSYEQYF	TGTGCCGCTGGACGGACACAGAGCTCCTACGAGCAGTACTTC	TRBV19	TRBJ2-7	.	.
CASSPPTSGSSSGANVLTF	TGTGCCAGCTCACCGCCTACTAGCGGATCTAGCTCTGGGGCCAACGTCCTGACTTTC	TRBV18	TRBJ2-6	TRBD2	.
CASSRGTGKRTDTQYF	TGTGCCAGTAGTCGGGGGACTGGCAAACGCACAGATACGCAGTATTTT	TRBV19	TRBJ2-3	.	once
CATQSVGIESPLHF	TGTGCCACCCAGTCGGTCGGGATCGAATCACCCCTCCACTTT	TRBV6-5	TRBJ1-6	.	.
CASSSGQGDTSETQYF	TGCGCCAGCAGCTCCGGACAGGGAGACACCTCGGAGACCCAGTACTTC	TRBV5-1	TRBJ2-5	TRBD1	.
CASSIRSALGQGGSSNQPQHF	TGTGCCAGTAGTATACGATCGGCTTTAGGACAGGGGGGGAGTAGCAATCAGCCCCAGCATTTT	TRBV19	TRBJ1-5	TRBD1	.
CASSFALAADTQYF	TGTGCCAGCAGTTTTGCCCTAGCGGCAGATACGCAGTATTTT	TRBV27	TRBJ2-3	TRBD2	.
CASSPMDSSGNTIYF	TGTGCCAGCTCACCGATGGACAGCTCTGGAAACACCATATATTTT	TRBV18	TRBJ1-3	.	once
CASISAQPGLAGEQAYEQYF	TGCGCCAGTATAAGTGCCCAACCGGGACTAGCGGGGGAGCAAGCCTACGAGCAGTACTTC	TRBV10-1	TRBJ2-7	TRBD2	.
CASSEGGLARAFF	TGTGCCAGCAGTGAAGGGGGGCTGGCGCGAGCTTTCTTT	TRBV6-1	TRBJ1-1	.	.
CASSREFYEQYF	TGTGCCAGCAGCCGGGAATTTTACGAGCAGTACTTC	TRBV7-9	TRBJ2-7	.	.
CASSQLTDTQYF	TGTGCCAGCAGCCAACTCACAGATACGCAGTATTTT	TRBV11-2	TRBJ2-3	.	.
CASSEGAQNTEAFF	TGTGCCAGCAGTGAAGGGGCCCAGAACACTGAAGCTTTCTTT	TRBV6-1	TRBJ1-1	.	.
CASSPTRNGGNQPQHF	TGTGCCAGCTCACCAACTAGGAACGGGGGGAATCAGCCCCAGCATTTT	TRBV18	TRBJ1-5	.	.
CASRKDREVGQPQHF	TGTGCCAGTAGGAAGGACAGGGAAGTAGGTCAGCCCCAGCATTTT	TRBV19	TRBJ1-5	TRBD1	.
CASTRGSRETQYF	TGCGCCAGCACTCGGGGGAGCCGGGAGACCCAGTACTTC	TRBV5-1	TRBJ2-5	.	.
CASSDRGYEQYF	TGTGCCAGCAGTGACAGGGGTTACGAGCAGTACTTC	TRBV6-2/TRBV6-3	TRBJ2-7	TRBD1	few
CASSFRRGSTDTQYF	TGTGCCAGCAGTTTCCGACGGGGTAGCACAGATACGCAGTATTTT	TRBV27	TRBJ2-3	.	.
CASSPQGASEAFF	TGTGCCAGCTCACCCCAGGGGGCATCTGAAGCTTTCTTT	TRBV18	TRBJ1-1	TRBD1	.
CSARDRIAKNIQYF	TGCAGCGCCCGGGACAGAATAGCCAAAAACATTCAGTACTTC	TRBV29-1	TRBJ2-4	TRBD1	.
CASLPGTSGSSYNEQFF	TGTGCCAGCTTACCGGGGACTAGCGGGTCCTCCTACAATGAGCAGTTCTTC	TRBV18	TRBJ2-1	TRBD2	once
CASNSGWGQTPYEQYF	TGTGCCAGCAACTCTGGGTGGGGACAGACCCCCTACGAGCAGTACTTC	TRBV7-2	TRBJ2-7	TRBD1	once
CSVRTLTGPGANVLTF	TGCAGCGTCAGAACATTGACAGGGCCCGGGGCCAACGTCCTGACTTTC	TRBV29-1	TRBJ2-6	TRBD1	.
CATSGTGTNEKLFF	TGTGCCACCAGTGGGACAGGGACTAATGAAAAACTGTTTTTT	TRBV24-1	TRBJ1-4	TRBD1	.
CASSPRGGHQYYLNYGYTF	TGTGCCAGCAGTCCTAGGGGGGGACACCAGTACTACCTTAACTATGGCTACACCTTC	TRBV27	TRBJ1-2	.	.
CASSLMGASQPQHF	TGTGCCAGCAGCTTGATGGGGGCAAGTCAGCCCCAGCATTTT	TRBV5-6	TRBJ1-5	.	few
CASSLDLGPRRISGPQHF	TGTGCCAGCAGCTTAGATTTGGGTCCCCGCAGAATTTCAGGGCCCCAGCATTTT	TRBV11-2	TRBJ1-5	.	once
CASSYFEDRDFYEQYF	TGTGCCAGCAGTTACTTCGAGGACAGAGACTTCTACGAGCAGTACTTC	TRBV6-6	TRBJ2-7	.	once
CASSLSQFYNEQFF	TGTGCCAGCAGCTTATCGCAGTTTTACAATGAGCAGTTCTTC	TRBV7-9	TRBJ2-1	.	few
CASSTGGATKNIQYF	TGTGCCAGCAGTACAGGGGGCGCAACCAAAAACATTCAGTACTTC	TRBV6-2/TRBV6-3	TRBJ2-4	TRBD1	.
CASSHQGTSGTDTQYF	TGTGCCAGCAGCCATCAAGGGACTAGCGGCACAGATACGCAGTATTTT	TRBV7-3	TRBJ2-3	TRBD2	.
CASRDRETQFPSYEQYF	TGTGCCAGCCGGGACAGGGAGACCCAATTTCCCTCCTACGAGCAGTACTTC	TRBV2	TRBJ2-7	TRBD1	.
CASSGQAYEQYF	TGTGCCAGCAGTGGACAAGCCTACGAGCAGTACTTC	TRBV2	TRBJ2-7	.	once
CASSRGSGNTIYF	TGTGCCAGCAGCAGGGGGTCTGGAAACACCATATATTTT	TRBV6-5	TRBJ1-3	TRBD1	.
CASSLGQGRETQYF	TGCGCCAGCAGCTTGGGGCAGGGGCGGGAGACCCAGTACTTC	TRBV5-1	TRBJ2-5	.	.
CASSVSPRRQSQGALF	TGCGCCAGCAGCGTAAGCCCCCGAAGACAATCACAAGGCGCGCTCTTC	TRBV5-1	TRBJ2-1	.	.
CASSLGDKADEQFF	TGCGCCAGCAGCTTGGGGGACAAGGCGGATGAGCAGTTCTTC	TRBV5-1	TRBJ2-1	.	.
CASSRGPPGRSSYEQYF	TGTGCCAGCAGCAGGGGACCACCAGGGAGGAGCTCCTACGAGCAGTACTTC	TRBV3-1/TRBV3-2	TRBJ2-7	.	.
CASRSNNSPLHF	TGTGCCAGCAGGAGCAATAATTCACCCCTCCACTTT	TRBV5-6	TRBJ1-6	.	.
CASSLGSGSPYEQYF	TGTGCCAGCAGCTTAGGGTCGGGGAGCCCCTACGAGCAGTACTTC	TRBV7-2	TRBJ2-7	.	.
CASRETGGNYGYTF	TGTGCCAGCAGGGAAACAGGGGGAAACTATGGCTACACCTTC	TRBV2	TRBJ1-2	TRBD1	.